The rows below give T cell receptor beta chains drawn from one sample of a study of T cell repertoires in cytomegalovirus infection. Which antigens these TCRs recognize remains unknown. TCRdb called the reads again in MiXCR, with one record for every CDR3 protein. The sample holds fewer than 1,000,000 distinct CDR3 sequences, approximately 32% seen once. Sequencing was performed on cultured CD8+ T cells from PBMCs, taken from culture after CMV antigen stimulation. Receptor source: a human donor in good health (CMV status not recorded). Some clones in this sample may be carry-over from other donors' samples. Both conserved end residues are part of each CDR3.

J | V | CDR3
TRBJ1-2 | TRBV6-5 | CASWKPGGNYGYTF
TRBJ2-3 | TRBV25-1 | CASSERANKQYF
TRBJ2-7 | TRBV7-9 | CASSKPGQRSYEQYF
TRBJ2-7 | TRBV11-3 | CASSPRGSNEQYF
TRBJ1-1 | TRBV20-1 | CSAPTGGGHTEAFF
TRBJ2-2 | TRBV13 | CASSLDVTSNTGELFF
TRBJ2-3 | TRBV20-1 | CSASLEGLALGHTDTQYF
TRBJ1-1 | TRBV12-3/TRBV12-4 | CASSFAAMNTEAFF
TRBJ2-1 | TRBV4-3 | CASSLGWNNEQFF
TRBJ1-1 | TRBV4-1 | CASSQDRQGTEAFF
TRBJ2-1 | TRBV7-9 | CASSLLAGGLYYNEQFF
TRBJ1-6 | TRBV7-2 | CASSLEVGSPLHF
TRBJ1-2 | TRBV6-2/TRBV6-3 | CASSYARRANYGYTF
TRBJ2-2 | TRBV6-4 | CASSDSIAGASGELFF
TRBJ1-2 | TRBV7-2 | CASSNWTANYGYTF
TRBJ2-2 | TRBV7-3 | CANVGTRGNTGELFF
TRBJ2-1 | TRBV7-8 | CASSLEGTGGHNEQFF
TRBJ2-7 | TRBV7-6 | CASSLRQEHTYEQYF
TRBJ2-2 | TRBV28 | CASSFPPQGQGYTGELFF
TRBJ2-3 | TRBV7-6 | CASSSRGRPDTQYF
TRBJ1-1 | TRBV28 | CASVGWGSMNTEAFF
TRBJ2-5 | TRBV6-5 | CASSYGGVQETQYF
TRBJ1-1 | TRBV7-9 | CATHPQGGTEAFF
TRBJ2-1 | TRBV5-6 | CASSISPDNEQFF
TRBJ1-2 | TRBV6-5 | CASSYLGQGFGYTF
TRBJ2-2 | TRBV5-1 | CASSTDRGTGELFF
TRBJ2-5 | TRBV14 | CASSQGGGLAGETQYF
TRBJ1-1 | TRBV18 | CASSTYSGTLNTEAFF
TRBJ2-1 | TRBV6-1 | CASHPGSPFLDEQFF
TRBJ2-7 | TRBV11-1 | CASSLDESYEQYF
TRBJ2-7 | TRBV14 | CASSQDGPYEQYF
TRBJ2-1 | TRBV14 | CASSQALAWYNEQFF
TRBJ2-1 | TRBV20-1 | CSASPAGSYNEQFF
TRBJ2-7 | TRBV12-3/TRBV12-4 | CASSLKGTGGYEQYF
TRBJ1-6 | TRBV13 | CASSSGVRGDSPLHF
TRBJ2-3 | TRBV5-4 | CASSFMGGHADTQYF
TRBJ1-5 | TRBV28 | CASSHSQGADSNQPQHF
TRBJ2-4 | TRBV9 | CASSGDRGKNIQYF
TRBJ2-1 | TRBV7-4 | CAMRGLMMNEQFF
TRBJ1-1 | TRBV6-6 | CANSVQPEGANTEAFF
TRBJ2-5 | TRBV12-3/TRBV12-4 | CASSSSAGGQETQYF
TRBJ2-7 | TRBV7-6 | CAGSLQGQGEQYF
TRBJ1-5 | TRBV7-2 | CASSLDPRAYYNQPQHF
TRBJ2-2 | TRBV7-2 | CASSFGAYIGELFF
TRBJ1-5 | TRBV19 | CASREDWANQPQHF
TRBJ1-4 | TRBV5-4 | CASSRDSPKEGLFF
TRBJ2-1 | TRBV28 | CASSFVGGSYNEQFF
TRBJ1-1 | TRBV5-4 | CASSFKSGRTEAFF
TRBJ1-4 | TRBV5-1 | CATSRDIRNEKLFF